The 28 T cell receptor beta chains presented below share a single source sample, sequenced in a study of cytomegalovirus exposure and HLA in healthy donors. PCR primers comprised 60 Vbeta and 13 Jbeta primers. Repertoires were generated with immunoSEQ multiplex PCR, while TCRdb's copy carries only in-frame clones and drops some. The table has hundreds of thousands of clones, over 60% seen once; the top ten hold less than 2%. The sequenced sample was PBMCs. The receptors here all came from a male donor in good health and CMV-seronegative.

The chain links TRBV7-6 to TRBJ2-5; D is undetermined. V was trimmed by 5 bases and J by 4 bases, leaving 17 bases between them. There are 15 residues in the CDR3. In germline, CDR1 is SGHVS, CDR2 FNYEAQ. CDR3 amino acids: CASSLGEGMGETQYF. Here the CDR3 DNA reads TGTGCCAGCAGCCTCGGAGAAGGTATGGGAGAGACCCAGTACTTC.

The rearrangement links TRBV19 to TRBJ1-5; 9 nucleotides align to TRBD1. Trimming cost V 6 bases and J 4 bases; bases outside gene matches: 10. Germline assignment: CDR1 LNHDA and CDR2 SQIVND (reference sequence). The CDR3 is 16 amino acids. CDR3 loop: CASSSGTGLRNQPQHF. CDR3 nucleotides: TGTGCCAGTAGCTCCGGGACAGGGCTTCGAAATCAGCCCCAGCATTTT.

As DNA, the CDR3 is TGTGCCAGTAGTATGGCCAGCGGGAGTACAGATACGCAGTATTTT. This encodes CASSMASGSTDTQYF. The rearrangement uses TRBV19 and TRBJ2-3, with 8 nucleotides matching TRBD2. Per germline, CDR1 LNHDA and CDR2 SQIVND (reference sequence). Germline trimming cut 3 bases from V and 3 bases from J; bases unmatched to any gene: 5. The CDR3 has 15 residues.

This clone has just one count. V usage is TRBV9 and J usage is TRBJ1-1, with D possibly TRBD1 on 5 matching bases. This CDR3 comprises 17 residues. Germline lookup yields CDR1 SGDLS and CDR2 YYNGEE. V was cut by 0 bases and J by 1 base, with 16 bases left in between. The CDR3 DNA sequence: TGTGCCAGCAGCGTAGTAGCCGGGGGACGGGGGAACACTGAAGCTTTCTTT. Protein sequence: CASSVVAGGRGNTEAFF.

This CDR3 is CASSLENRGPQYGYTF. The CDR3 DNA reads TGCGCCAGCAGCTTGGAGAACAGGGGGCCTCAGTATGGCTACACCTTC. The chain links TRBV5-1 to TRBJ1-2, with 9 bases identical to TRBD1. This CDR3 has 16 residues. Germline V gives CDR1 SGHRS, CDR2 YFSETQ. Trimming removed 0 bases from V and 5 bases from J; junction bases left unmatched: 8.

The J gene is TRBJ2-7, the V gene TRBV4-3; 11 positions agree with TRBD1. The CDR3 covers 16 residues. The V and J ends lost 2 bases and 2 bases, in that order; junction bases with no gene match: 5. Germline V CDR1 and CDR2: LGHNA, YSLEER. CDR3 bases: TGCGCCAGCAGCCAACGCGGACAGGGGGCCCCCTACGAGCAGTACTTC. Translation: CASSQRGQGAPYEQYF.

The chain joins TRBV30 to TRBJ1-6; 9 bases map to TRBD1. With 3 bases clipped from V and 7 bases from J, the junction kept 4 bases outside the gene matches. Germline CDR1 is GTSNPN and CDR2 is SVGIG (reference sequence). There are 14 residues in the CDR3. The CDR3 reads CAWSGDRGNSPLHF. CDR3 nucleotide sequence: TGTGCCTGGAGCGGTGACAGGGGGAATTCACCCCTCCACTTT.

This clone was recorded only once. The CDR3 protein is CASSQDGGAAGGQFF. DNA of the CDR3: TGTGCCAGCAGCCAAGACGGGGGGGCCGCGGGAGGGCAGTTCTTC. The gene calls are TRBV4-2 and TRBJ2-1; 8 bases align to TRBD2. Germline trimming cut 0 bases from V and 12 bases from J; bases unmatched to any gene: 10. The CDR3 totals 15 residues. CDR1 and CDR2 (germline): LGHNA, YNFKEQ.

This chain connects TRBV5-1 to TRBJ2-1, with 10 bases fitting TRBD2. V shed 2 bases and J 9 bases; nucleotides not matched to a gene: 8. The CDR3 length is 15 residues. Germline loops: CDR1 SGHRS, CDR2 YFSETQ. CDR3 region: CASSLAGGRMGEQFF. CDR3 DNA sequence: TGCGCCAGCAGCTTAGCGGGAGGGAGGATGGGTGAGCAGTTCTTC.

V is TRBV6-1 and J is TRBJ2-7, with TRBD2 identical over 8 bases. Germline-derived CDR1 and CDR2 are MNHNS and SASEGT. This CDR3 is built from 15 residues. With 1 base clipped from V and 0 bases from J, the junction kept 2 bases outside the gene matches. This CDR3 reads CASSEGGGSSYEQYF. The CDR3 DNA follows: TGTGCCAGCAGTGAAGGCGGGGGGAGCTCCTACGAGCAGTACTTC.

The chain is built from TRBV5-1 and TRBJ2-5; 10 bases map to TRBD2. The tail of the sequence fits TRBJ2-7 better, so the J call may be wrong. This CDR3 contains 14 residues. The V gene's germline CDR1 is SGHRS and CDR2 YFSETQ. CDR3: CASSLTSGTYEQYF. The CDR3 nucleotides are TGCGCCAGCAGCCTCACTAGCGGGACTTACGAGCAGTACTTC.

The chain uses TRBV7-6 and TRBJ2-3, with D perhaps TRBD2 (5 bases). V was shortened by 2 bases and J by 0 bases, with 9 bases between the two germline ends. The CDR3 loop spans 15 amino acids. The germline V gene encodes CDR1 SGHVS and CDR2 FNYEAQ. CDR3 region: CASSLPGSSTDTQYF. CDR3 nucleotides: TGTGCCAGCAGCTTACCGGGATCTAGCACAGATACGCAGTATTTT.

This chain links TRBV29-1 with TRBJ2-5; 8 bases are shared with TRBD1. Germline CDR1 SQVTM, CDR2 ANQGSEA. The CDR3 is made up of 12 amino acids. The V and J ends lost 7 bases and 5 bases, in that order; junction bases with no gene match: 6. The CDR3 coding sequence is TGCAGCGCCGAGACAGGGGAGGAGACCCAGTACTTC. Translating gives CSAETGEETQYF. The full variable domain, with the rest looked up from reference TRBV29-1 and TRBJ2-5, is SAVISQKPSRDICQRGTSLTIQCQVDSQVTMMFWYRQQPGQSLTLIATANQGSEATYESGFVIDKFPISRPNLTFSTLTVSNMSPEDSSIYLCSAETGEETQYFGPGTRLLVL.

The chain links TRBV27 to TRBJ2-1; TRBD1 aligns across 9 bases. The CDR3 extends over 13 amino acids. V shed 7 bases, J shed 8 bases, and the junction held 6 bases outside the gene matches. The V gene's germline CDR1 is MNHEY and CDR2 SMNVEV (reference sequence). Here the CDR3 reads CASTLDRGHEQFF. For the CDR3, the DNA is TGTGCCAGCACCCTGGACAGGGGCCATGAGCAGTTCTTC.

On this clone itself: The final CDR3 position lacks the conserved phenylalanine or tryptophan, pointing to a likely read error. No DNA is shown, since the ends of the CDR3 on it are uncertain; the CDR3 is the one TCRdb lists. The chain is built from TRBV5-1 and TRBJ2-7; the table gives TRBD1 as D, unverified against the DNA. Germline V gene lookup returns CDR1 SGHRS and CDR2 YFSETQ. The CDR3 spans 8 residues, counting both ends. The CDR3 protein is CASSLPRD.

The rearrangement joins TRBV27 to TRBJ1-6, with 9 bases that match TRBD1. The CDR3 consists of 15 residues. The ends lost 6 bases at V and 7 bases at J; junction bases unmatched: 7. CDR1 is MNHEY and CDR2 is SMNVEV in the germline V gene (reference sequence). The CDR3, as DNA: TGTGCCAGCAGGGGATGGACAGGGGAAAATTCACCCCTCCACTTT. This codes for CASRGWTGENSPLHF.

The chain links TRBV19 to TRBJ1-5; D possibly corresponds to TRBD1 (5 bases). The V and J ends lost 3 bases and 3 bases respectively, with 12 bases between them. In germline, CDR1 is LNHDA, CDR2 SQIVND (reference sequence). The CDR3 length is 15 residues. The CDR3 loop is CASSIQGTDNQPQHF. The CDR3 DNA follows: TGTGCCAGTAGTATTCAGGGAACAGACAATCAGCCCCAGCATTTT.

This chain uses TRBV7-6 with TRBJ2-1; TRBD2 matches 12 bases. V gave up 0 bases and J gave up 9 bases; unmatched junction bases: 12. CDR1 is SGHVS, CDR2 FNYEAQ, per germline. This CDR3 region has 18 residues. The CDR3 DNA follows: TGTGCCAGCAGCTTAGCGCACGGACTAGCGGGAAAGGGGAGTGAGCAGTTCTTC. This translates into CASSLAHGLAGKGSEQFF.

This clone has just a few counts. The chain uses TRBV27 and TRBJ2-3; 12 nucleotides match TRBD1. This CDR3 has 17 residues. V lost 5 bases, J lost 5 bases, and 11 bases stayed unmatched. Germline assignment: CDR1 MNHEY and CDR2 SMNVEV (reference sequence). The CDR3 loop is CASSQPWDRGLGDTQYF. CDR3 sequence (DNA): TGTGCCAGCAGTCAACCATGGGACAGGGGGCTGGGAGATACGCAGTATTTT.

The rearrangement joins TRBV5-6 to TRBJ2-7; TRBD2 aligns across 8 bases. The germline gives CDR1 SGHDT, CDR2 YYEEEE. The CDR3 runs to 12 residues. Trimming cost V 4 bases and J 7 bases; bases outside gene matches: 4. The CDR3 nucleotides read TGTGCCAGCAGCCCGGGGGGGTTAGAGCAGTACTTC. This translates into CASSPGGLEQYF.

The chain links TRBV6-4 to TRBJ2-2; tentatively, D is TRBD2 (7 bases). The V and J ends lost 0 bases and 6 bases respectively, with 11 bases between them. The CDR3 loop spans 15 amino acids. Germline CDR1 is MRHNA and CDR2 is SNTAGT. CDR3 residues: CASSDSEGGPGELFF. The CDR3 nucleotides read TGTGCCAGCAGTGACTCGGAGGGGGGGCCCGGGGAGCTGTTTTTT.

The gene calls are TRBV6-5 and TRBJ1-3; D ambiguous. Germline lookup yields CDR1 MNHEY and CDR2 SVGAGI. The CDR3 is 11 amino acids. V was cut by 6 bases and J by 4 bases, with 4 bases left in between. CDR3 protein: CASREGNTIYF. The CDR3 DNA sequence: TGTGCCAGCAGGGAGGGAAACACCATATATTTT.

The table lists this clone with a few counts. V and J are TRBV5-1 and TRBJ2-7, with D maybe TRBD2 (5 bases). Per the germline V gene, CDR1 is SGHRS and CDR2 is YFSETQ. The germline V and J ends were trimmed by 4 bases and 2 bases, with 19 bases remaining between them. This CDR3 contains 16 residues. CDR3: CASSPGVPGPTYEQYF. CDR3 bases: TGCGCCAGCAGCCCCGGGGTCCCAGGACCCACCTACGAGCAGTACTTC.

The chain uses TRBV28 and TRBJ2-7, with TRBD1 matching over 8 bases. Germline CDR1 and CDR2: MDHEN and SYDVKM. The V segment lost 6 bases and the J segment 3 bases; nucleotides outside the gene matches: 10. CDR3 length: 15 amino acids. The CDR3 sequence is CASSPGTGGYYEQYF. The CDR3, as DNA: TGTGCCAGCAGCCCAGGGACAGGCGGCTACTACGAGCAGTACTTC.

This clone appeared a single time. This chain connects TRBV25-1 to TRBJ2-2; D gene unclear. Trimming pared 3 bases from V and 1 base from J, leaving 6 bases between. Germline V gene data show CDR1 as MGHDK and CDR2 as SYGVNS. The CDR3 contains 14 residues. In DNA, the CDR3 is TGTGCCAGCAGTGAGACAAGGAACACCGGGGAGCTGTTTTTT. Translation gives CASSETRNTGELFF.

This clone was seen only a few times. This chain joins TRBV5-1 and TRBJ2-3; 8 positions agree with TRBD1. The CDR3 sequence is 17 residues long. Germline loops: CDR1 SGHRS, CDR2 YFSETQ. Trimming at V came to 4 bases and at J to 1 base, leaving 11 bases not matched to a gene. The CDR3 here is CASSPVDSDRGTDTQYF. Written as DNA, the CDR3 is TGCGCCAGCAGCCCGGTTGACTCGGACAGGGGCACAGATACGCAGTATTTT.

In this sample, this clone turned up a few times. The CDR3 coding sequence is TGTGCCAGCAGCCCCTTCGGGGGGCATGGTCAGCCCCAGCATTTT. The encoded protein is CASSPFGGHGQPQHF. The V call is TRBV28, the J call TRBJ1-5; a weak D match, TRBD1 (6 bases). CDR3 length equals 15 residues. Germline CDR1 and CDR2: MDHEN and SYDVKM. The ends were cut back, 6 bases at V and 6 bases at J, with 18 bases in the middle.

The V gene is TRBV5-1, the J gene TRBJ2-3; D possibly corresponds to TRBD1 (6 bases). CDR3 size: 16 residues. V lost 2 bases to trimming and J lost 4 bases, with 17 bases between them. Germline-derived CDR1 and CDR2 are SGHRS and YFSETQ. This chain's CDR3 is CASSLARGEVPDTQYF. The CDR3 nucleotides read TGCGCCAGCAGCTTAGCCAGGGGAGAGGTACCAGATACGCAGTATTTT.